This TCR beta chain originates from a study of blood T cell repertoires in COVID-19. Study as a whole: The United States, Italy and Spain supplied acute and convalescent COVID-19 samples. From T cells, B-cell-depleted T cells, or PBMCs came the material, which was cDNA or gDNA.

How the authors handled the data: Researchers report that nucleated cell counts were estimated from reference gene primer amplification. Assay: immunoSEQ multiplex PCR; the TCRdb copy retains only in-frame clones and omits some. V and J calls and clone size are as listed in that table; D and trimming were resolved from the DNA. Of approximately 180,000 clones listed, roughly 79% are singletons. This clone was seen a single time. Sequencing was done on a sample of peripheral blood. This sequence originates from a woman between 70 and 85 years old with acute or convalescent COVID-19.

The CDR3 is CASSEEGQHSGPQHF. As DNA, the CDR3 is TGTGCCAGCAGTGAAGAGGGTCAGCATAGCGGGCCCCAGCATTTT. The chain combines TRBV2 with TRBJ1-5; D unresolved. CDR3 length equals 15 residues. V was clipped by 1 base and J by 9 bases, with 16 bases between them. Germline loops: CDR1 SNHLY, CDR2 FYNNEI.